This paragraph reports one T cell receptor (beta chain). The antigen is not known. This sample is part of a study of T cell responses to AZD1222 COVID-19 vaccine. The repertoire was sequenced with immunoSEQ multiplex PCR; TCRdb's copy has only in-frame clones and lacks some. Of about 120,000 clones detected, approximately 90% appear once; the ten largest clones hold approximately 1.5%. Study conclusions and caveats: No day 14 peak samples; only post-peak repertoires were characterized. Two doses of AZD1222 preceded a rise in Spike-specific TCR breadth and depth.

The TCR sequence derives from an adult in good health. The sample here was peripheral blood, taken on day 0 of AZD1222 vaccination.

CDR3 nucleotide sequence: TGTGCTAGTGGTTTGAAGCAAACAGGGGGCGGCATCGGGGGCACCATATATTTT. It specifies CASGLKQTGGGIGGTIYF. The rearrangement joins TRBV12-5 to TRBJ1-3, with 9 bases matching TRBD1. The germline V gene has CDR1 LGHNT and CDR2 FRNRAP. V lost 2 bases to trimming and J lost 9 bases; unmatched junction nucleotides: 17. There are 18 residues in the CDR3.